This T cell receptor beta chain is from a study of vaccination and CD4 T cells after COVID-19. Treatment denoted: 10-day PBMC culture with coronavirus spike peptide pools or control peptides (ViraFEST assay). ViraFEST relied on peptide pools to expand antigen-specific T cells; the TCRs were sequenced afterward. Negative selection separated CD4+ T cells from roughly nine-day cultures. Sequencing of the DNA from cultured CD4+ T cells was carried out with the Oncomine TCR Beta short-read assay. TCRdb passed the PCR reads through MiXCR, listing each CDR3 protein once. In the table there are around 16,000 distinct CDR3 sequences, approximately 58% of which are singletons. V lost 10 bases to trimming and J lost 0 bases, with 10 bases between them. Germline V lookup: CDR1 MNHNS, CDR2 SASEGT. The CDR3 is made up of 13 amino acids. This clonotype was counted between two and nine times. The antigen is not known.

The TCR was taken from a human donor with COVID-19. J is TRBJ1-5 and V is TRBV6-1; D might be TRBD1 (5 bases). The material sequenced was cultured CD4+ T cells from blood, taken after SARS-CoV-2 vaccination. The CDR3 here is CATQQVSNQPQHF. The DNA of the CDR3 is TGTGCCACGCAACAGGTTAGCAATCAGCCCCAGCATTTT.